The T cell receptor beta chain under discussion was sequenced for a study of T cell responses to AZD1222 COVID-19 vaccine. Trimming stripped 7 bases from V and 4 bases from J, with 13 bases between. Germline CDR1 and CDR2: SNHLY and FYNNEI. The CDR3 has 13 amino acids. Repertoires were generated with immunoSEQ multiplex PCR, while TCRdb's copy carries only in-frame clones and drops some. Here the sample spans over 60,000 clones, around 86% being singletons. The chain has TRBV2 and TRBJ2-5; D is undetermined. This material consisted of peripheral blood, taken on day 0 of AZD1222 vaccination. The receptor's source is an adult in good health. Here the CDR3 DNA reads TGTGCCAGCAATCTGAACAACGGAGAGACCCAGTACTTC. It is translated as CASNLNNGETQYF.